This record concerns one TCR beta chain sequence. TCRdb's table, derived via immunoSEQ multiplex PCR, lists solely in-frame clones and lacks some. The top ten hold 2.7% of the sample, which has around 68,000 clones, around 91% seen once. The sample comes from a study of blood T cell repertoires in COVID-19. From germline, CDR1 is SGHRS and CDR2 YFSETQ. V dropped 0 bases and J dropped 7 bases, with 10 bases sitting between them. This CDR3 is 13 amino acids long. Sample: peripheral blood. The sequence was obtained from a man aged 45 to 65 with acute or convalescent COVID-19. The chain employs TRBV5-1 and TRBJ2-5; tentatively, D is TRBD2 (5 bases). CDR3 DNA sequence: TGCGCCAGCAGCTTGGTAGAGGCGGGGACCCAGTACTTC. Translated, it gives CASSLVEAGTQYF.